Following are 10 T cell receptor beta chains from one sample sequenced in a study of cytomegalovirus exposure and HLA in healthy donors. The repertoire was sequenced with immunoSEQ multiplex PCR; TCRdb's copy has only in-frame clones and lacks some. In the table there are under 200,000 clones, about 96% of which are singletons. The sequenced sample consisted of PBMCs. These TCRs come from a woman between 18 and 30 years old in good health and CMV-seronegative.

The chain links TRBV10-3 to TRBJ2-5, with 9 bases matching TRBD2. In germline, CDR1 is ENHRY, CDR2 SYGVKD. CDR3 size: 14 residues. The trim removed 10 bases at V and 5 bases at J, leaving 11 bases unmatched. CDR3 loop: CASVGTSWLETQYF. In DNA form, the CDR3 reads TGTGCCAGCGTTGGGACTAGCTGGTTGGAGACCCAGTACTTC.

About this clone: Compared with germline, one end of the junction differs, possibly owing to a read error. The genes are TRBV7-7 and TRBJ2-3, with a tentative D call TRBD1 (6 bases). From germline, CDR1 is SSHAT and CDR2 FNYEAQ (reference sequence). The length of the CDR3 is 16 residues. The CDR3 DNA reads as TGTGCTAGCAGCCGACTTGACAGGCTAGTGGCAGATACGCAGTATTTT. It codes for CASSRLDRLVADTQYF.

The V call is TRBV5-1, the J call TRBJ1-1; TRBD1 is a possible D gene (5 bases). The length of the CDR3 is 14 residues. The germline V gene has CDR1 SGHRS and CDR2 YFSETQ. V was pared by 5 bases and J by 2 bases, with 13 bases between. Here the CDR3 reads CASRAGTSNTEAFF. DNA of the CDR3: TGCGCCAGCAGGGCGGGGACGAGTAACACTGAAGCTTTCTTT.

V and J are TRBV14 and TRBJ1-1; 11 positions agree with TRBD1. CDR1 and CDR2 (germline): SGHDN, FVKESK. V trimming: 2 bases; J trimming: 1 base; junction bases outside the gene matches: 3. The CDR3 consists of 16 residues. The DNA of the CDR3 is TGTGCCAGCAGCCAAACCGGGACAGGGGGGAACACTGAAGCTTTCTTT. Translating gives CASSQTGTGGNTEAFF.

The chain has TRBV5-1 and TRBJ2-7, with 7 bases lining up with TRBD1. This CDR3 is built from 14 residues. V gave up 5 bases and J gave up 1 base; unmatched junction bases: 6. Germline CDR1 and CDR2: SGHRS and YFSETQ. The CDR3, as DNA: TGCGCCAGCAGGGCGACAGGGATTTCCTACGAGCAGTACTTC. Its protein is CASRATGISYEQYF.

J is TRBJ1-2 and V is TRBV6-1; D may be TRBD1 (5 bases). The CDR3 runs to 14 residues. V lost 1 base and J lost 5, with 11 bases in between. CDR1 MNHNS and CDR2 SASEGT come from the germline V gene. In DNA form, the CDR3 reads TGTGCCAGCAGTGAAGGGGGCGCGGGATATGGCTACACCTTC. It encodes CASSEGGAGYGYTF.

The chain joins TRBV6-5 to TRBJ2-1; 8 nucleotides match TRBD2. V gave up 8 bases and J gave up 5 bases; unmatched junction bases: 5. The length of the CDR3 is 13 residues. Germline CDR1 and CDR2: MNHEY and SVGAGI. DNA of the CDR3: TGTGCCAGCGGGGTAGCGGGGAACAATGAGCAGTTCTTC. As protein: CASGVAGNNEQFF.

The chain joins TRBV6-5 to TRBJ2-3; D not resolved. CDR1 MNHEY and CDR2 SVGAGI come from the germline V gene. CDR3 length: 14 residues. V was cut by 5 bases and J by 1 base, with 10 bases left in between. The CDR3 DNA sequence: TGTGCCAGCAGTCAACGCCAGGGCACAGATACGCAGTATTTT. Translated, it gives CASSQRQGTDTQYF.

This rearrangement joins TRBV5-4 to TRBJ2-7, with TRBD2 identical over 7 bases. The CDR3 is 15 residues long. Unmatched junction bases numbered 3, after V lost 0 bases and J lost 0 bases. The germline CDR1 and CDR2 sequences are SGHNT and YYREEE (reference sequence). CDR3 sequence reads: CASSLGGGISYEQYF. In DNA, the CDR3 is TGTGCCAGCAGCTTGGGCGGGGGTATCTCCTACGAGCAGTACTTC.

The chain recombines TRBV19 with TRBJ2-2, with 7 positions matching TRBD2. CDR1 and CDR2 (germline): LNHDA, SQIVND (reference sequence). The CDR3 runs 14 residues. The J segment lost 6 bases and the V segment lost 5 bases, leaving 6 bases of the junction unmatched. This chain's CDR3 is CASSVGGGAGELFF. In DNA form, the CDR3 reads TGTGCCAGTAGTGTCGGGGGAGGGGCCGGGGAGCTGTTTTTT.